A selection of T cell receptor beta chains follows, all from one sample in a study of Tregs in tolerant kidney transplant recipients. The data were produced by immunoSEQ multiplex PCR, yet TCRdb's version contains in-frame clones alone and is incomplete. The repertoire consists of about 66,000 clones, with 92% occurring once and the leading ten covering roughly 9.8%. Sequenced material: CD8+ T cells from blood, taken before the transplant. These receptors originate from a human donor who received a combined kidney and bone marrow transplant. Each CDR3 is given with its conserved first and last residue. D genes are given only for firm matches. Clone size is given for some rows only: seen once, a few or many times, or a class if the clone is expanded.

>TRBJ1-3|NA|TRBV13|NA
TGTGCCAGCAGCGCCGCAGGGATCTCTGGAAACACCATATATTTT
CASSAAGISGNTIYF
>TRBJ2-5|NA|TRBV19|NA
TGTGCCAGTAGTTGGAGCAAAAGCGGAGGGGAGACCCAGTACTTC
CASSWSKSGGETQYF
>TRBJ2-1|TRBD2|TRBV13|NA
TGTGCCAGCAGCTTCCCTCTAGCGGGCAGCTCCTACAATGAGCAGTTCTTC
CASSFPLAGSSYNEQFF
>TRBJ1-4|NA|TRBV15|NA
TGTGCCACCAGCAGAGATGAGTGGAATGAAAAACTGTTTTTT
CATSRDEWNEKLFF
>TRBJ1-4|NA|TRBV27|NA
TGTGCCAGCAGCTCGGTCCCTCTCGGGGAAAAACTGTTTTTT
CASSSVPLGEKLFF
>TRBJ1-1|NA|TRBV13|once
TGTGCCAGCAGCTCAGGACACCTGAACACTGAAGCTTTCTTT
CASSSGHLNTEAFF
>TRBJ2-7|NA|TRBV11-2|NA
TGTGCCAGCAGCTTAGGAGGGATAACCTACGAGCAGTACTTC
CASSLGGITYEQYF
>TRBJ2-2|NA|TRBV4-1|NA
TGCGCCAGCGGGGGGGCAGGAGAGGCCGGGGAGCTGTTTTTT
CASGGAGEAGELFF
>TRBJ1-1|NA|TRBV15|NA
TGTGCCACCAGCAGAGATTGGGGCAGAGGAATCACTGAAGCTTTCTTT
CATSRDWGRGITEAFF
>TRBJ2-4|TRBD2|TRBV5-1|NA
TGCGCCAGCAGCTTGGGGGGGGGAGGCATTCAGTACTTC
CASSLGGGGIQYF
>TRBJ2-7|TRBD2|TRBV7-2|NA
TGTGCCAGCAGCCAGACTAGCGGGAGTATAGGTTCCTACGAGCAGTACTTC
CASSQTSGSIGSYEQYF
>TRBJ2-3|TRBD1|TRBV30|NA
TGTGCCTGGAGTCTTACAGGGGGCGTAAGGGATACGCAGTATTTT
CAWSLTGGVRDTQYF
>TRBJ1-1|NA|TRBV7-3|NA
TGTGCCAGCAGCCCGCTTGCAGCGGGGGCGGGTGAAGCTTTCTTT
CASSPLAAGAGEAFF